This T cell receptor (beta chain) was recovered during a study of shared clonotypes between healthy human individuals. Overall study results and limits: Sharing of clonotypes among donors was expected to vary with sequencing depth. Larger estimated richness was generally seen in naive subsets than in memory subsets.

The CDR3 covers 14 residues. The V segment lost 6 bases and the J segment 3 bases; nucleotides outside the gene matches: 7. Germline V gene lookup returns CDR1 SGHDN and CDR2 FVKESK. Clones were read by immunoSEQ multiplex PCR, and TCRdb kept only the in-frame ones, dropping some. The sample lists about 730,000 clones, around 70% occurring once. As for this clone: As yet, its antigen is unknown.

The V and J genes are TRBV14 and TRBJ2-5; 7 positions agree with TRBD1. The sequencing input was memory CD4+ T cells sorted from blood. Subset of the sample: CD45RA-negative fraction. This receptor was identified in a woman aged 30 to 39 in good health. CDR3: CASSTTGIKETQYF. DNA for the CDR3: TGTGCCAGCAGTACGACAGGGATTAAAGAGACCCAGTACTTC.